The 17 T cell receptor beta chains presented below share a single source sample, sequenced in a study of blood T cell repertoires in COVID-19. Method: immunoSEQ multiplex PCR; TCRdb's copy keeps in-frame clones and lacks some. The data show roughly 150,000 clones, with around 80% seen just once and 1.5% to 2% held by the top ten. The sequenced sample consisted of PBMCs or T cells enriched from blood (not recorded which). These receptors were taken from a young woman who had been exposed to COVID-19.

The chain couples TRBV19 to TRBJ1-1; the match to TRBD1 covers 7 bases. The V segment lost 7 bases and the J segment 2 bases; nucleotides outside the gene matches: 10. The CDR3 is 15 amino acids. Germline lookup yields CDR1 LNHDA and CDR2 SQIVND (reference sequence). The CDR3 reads CASNTDRAINTEAFF. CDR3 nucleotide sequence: TGTGCCAGTAACACTGACAGGGCGATCAACACTGAAGCTTTCTTT.

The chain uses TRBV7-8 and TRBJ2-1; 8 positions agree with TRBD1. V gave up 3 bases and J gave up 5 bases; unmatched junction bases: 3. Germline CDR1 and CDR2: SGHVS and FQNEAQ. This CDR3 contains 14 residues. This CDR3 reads CASSFQDRDNEQFF. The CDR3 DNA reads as TGTGCCAGCAGCTTCCAGGACAGGGACAATGAGCAGTTCTTC.

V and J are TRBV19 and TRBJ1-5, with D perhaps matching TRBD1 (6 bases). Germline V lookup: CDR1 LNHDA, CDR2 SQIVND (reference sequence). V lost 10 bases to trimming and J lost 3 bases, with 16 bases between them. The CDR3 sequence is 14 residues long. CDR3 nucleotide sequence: TGTGCCACTGCAGGGGTTAGGGACAATCAGCCCCAGCATTTT. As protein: CATAGVRDNQPQHF. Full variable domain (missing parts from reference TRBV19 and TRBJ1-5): DGGITQSPKYLFRKEGQNVTLSCEQNLNHDAMYWYRQDPGQGLRLIYYSQIVNDFQKGDIAEGYSVSREKKESFPLTVTSAQKNPTAFYLCATAGVRDNQPQHFGDGTRLSIL.

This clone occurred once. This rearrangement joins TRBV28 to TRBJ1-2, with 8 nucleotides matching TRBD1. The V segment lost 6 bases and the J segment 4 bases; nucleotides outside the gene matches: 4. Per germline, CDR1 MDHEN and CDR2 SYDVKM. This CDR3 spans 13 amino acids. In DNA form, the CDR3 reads TGTGCCAGCAGGACAGGGGAAGGCTATGGCTACACCTTC. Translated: CASRTGEGYGYTF.

The CDR3 nucleotides are TGCGCCAGCAGCTTGACCGGGACAGTGTCCTACAATGAGCAGTTCTTC. Translation: CASSLTGTVSYNEQFF. The chain carries TRBV5-1 and TRBJ2-1, with TRBD1 matching over 7 bases. V trimming: 1 base; J trimming: 1 base; junction bases outside the gene matches: 5. The length of the CDR3 is 16 residues. Germline values: CDR1 SGHRS, CDR2 YFSETQ.

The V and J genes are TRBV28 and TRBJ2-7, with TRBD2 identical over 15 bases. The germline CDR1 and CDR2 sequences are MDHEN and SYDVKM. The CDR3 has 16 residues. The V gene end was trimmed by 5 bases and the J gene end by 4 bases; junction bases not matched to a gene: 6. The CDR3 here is CASSTPGTSGRYEQYF. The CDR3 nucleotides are TGTGCCAGCAGTACCCCTGGGACTAGCGGGAGGTACGAGCAGTACTTC.

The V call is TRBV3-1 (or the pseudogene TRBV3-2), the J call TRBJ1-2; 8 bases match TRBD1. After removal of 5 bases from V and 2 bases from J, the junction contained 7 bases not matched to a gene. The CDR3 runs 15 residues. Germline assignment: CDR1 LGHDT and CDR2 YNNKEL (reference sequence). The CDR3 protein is CASSARQGRNYGYTF. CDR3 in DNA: TGTGCCAGCAGCGCCCGACAGGGGCGGAACTATGGCTACACCTTC.

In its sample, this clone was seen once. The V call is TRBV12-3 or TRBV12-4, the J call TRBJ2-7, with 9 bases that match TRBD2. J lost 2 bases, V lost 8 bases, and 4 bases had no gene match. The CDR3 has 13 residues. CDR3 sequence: CASRLAGTYEQYF. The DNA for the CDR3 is TGTGCCAGCCGCCTAGCGGGAACCTACGAGCAGTACTTC.

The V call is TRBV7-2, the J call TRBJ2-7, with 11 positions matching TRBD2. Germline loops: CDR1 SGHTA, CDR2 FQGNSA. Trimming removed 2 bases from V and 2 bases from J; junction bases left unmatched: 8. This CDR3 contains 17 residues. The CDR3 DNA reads TGTGCCAGCAGCTTAAACCCGGGACTAGCGGTTCCCTACGAGCAGTACTTC. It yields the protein CASSLNPGLAVPYEQYF.

CDR3 in amino acids: CATSDLGLALPGGVDTQYF. In DNA form, the CDR3 reads TGTGCCACCAGTGATTTAGGACTAGCCCTTCCTGGGGGAGTGGATACGCAGTATTTT. The V and J genes are TRBV24-1 and TRBJ2-3, with 8 bases identical to TRBD2. Germline V gene lookup returns CDR1 KGHDR and CDR2 SFDVKD. With V trimmed by 1 base and J by 6 bases, 17 bases remained unmatched. CDR3 size: 19 residues.

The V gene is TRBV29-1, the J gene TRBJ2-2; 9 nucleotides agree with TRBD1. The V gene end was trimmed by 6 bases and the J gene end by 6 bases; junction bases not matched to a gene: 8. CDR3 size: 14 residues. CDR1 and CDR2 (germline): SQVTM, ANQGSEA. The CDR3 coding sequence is TGCAGCGTAGAGGGACAGGGAATGGCCGGGGAGCTGTTTTTT. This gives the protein CSVEGQGMAGELFF.

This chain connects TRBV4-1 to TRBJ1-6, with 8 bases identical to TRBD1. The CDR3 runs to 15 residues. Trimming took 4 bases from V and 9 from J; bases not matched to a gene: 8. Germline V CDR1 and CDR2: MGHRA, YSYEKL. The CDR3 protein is CASSPPDRGASPLHF. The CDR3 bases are TGCGCCAGCAGCCCCCCCGACAGGGGAGCTTCACCCCTCCACTTT.

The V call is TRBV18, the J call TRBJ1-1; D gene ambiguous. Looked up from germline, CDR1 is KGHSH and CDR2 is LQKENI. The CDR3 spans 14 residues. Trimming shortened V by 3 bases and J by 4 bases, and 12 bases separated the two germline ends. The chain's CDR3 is CASSPFSEGTEAFF. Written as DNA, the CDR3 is TGTGCCAGCTCACCTTTTTCTGAGGGCACTGAAGCTTTCTTT.

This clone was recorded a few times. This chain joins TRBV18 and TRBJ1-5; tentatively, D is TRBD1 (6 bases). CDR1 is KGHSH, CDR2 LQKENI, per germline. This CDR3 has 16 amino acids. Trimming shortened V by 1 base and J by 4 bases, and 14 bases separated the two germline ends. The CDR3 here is CASSPLSIRGNQPQHF. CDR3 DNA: TGTGCCAGCTCACCACTCTCTATAAGGGGGAATCAGCCCCAGCATTTT.

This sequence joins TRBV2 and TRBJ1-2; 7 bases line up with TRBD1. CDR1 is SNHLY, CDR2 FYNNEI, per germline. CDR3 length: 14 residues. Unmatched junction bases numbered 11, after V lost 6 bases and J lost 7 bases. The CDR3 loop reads CASRTGTVGGGYTF. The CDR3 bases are TGTGCCAGCAGGACCGGGACAGTCGGAGGTGGCTACACCTTC.

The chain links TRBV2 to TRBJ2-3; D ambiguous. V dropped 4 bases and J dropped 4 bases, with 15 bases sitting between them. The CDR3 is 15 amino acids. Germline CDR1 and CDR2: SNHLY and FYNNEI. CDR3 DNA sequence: TGTGCCAGCAGTGGCTCGAATCGGTTCTCAGATACGCAGTATTTT. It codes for CASSGSNRFSDTQYF.

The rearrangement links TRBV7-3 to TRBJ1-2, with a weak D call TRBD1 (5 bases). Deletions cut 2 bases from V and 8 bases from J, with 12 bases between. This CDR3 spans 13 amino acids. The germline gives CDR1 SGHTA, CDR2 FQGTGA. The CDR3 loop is CASSLEENRGYTF. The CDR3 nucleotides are TGTGCCAGCAGCTTAGAAGAAAACAGGGGCTACACCTTC.